This T cell receptor (beta chain) stems from a study of T cell changes during pregnancy in multiple sclerosis. The germline CDR1 and CDR2 sequences are MGHDK and SYGVNS. J gave up 6 bases and V 8 bases, and 6 bases lay outside the gene matches. The CDR3 extends over 13 amino acids. The data were produced by immunoSEQ multiplex PCR, yet TCRdb's version contains in-frame clones alone and is incomplete. The table records roughly 44,000 clones, approximately 90% of them present only once. The chain couples TRBV25-1 to TRBJ2-2, with 7 bases that match TRBD1. The clonotype was recovered from a female donor in good health, enrolled as a control in a pregnancy study. This material consisted of CD8+ T cells from peripheral blood mononuclear cells, taken after pregnancy. The CDR3 loop reads CASLGQSAGELFF. The CDR3 DNA sequence: TGTGCCAGCCTGGGACAGTCTGCCGGGGAGCTGTTTTTT. Together with reference TRBV25-1 and TRBJ2-2, the CDR3 gives the full variable domain: EADIYQTPRYLVIGTGKKITLECSQTMGHDKMYWYQQDPGMELHLIHYSYGVNSTEKGDLSSESTVSRIRTEHFPLTLESARPSHTSQYLCASLGQSAGELFFGEGSRLTVL.